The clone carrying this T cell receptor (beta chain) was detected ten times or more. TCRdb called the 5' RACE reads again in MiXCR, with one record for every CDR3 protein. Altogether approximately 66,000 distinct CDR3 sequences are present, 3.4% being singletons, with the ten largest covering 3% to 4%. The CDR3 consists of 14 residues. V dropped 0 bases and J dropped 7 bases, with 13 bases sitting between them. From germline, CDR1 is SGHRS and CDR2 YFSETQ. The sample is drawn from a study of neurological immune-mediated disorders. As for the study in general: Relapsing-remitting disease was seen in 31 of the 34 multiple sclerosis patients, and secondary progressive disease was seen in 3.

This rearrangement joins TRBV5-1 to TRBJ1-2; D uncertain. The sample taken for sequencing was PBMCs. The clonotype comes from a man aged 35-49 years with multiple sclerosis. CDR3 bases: TGCGCCAGCAGCTTGGAATCTTTCATGGGTGGCTACACCTTC. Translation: CASSLESFMGGYTF.